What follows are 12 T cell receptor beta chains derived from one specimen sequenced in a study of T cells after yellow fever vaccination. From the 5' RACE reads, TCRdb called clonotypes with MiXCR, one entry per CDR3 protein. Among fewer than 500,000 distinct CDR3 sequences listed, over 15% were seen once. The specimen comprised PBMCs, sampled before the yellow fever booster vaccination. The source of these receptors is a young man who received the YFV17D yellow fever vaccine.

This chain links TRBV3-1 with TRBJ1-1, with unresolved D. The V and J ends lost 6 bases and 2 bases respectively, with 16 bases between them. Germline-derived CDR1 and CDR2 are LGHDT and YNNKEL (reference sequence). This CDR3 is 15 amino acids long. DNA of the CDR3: TGTGCCAGCAGACAGCGACTTAAGGGTAACACTGAAGCTTTCTTT. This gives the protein CASRQRLKGNTEAFF.

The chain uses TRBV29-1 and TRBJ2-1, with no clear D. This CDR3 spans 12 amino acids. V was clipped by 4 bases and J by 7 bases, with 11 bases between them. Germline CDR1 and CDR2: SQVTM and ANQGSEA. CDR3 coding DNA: TGCAGCGTTGTCTCTGAGAGGAATGAGCAGTTCTTC. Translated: CSVVSERNEQFF.

The CDR3 region has the DNA TGTGCCAGCAGCCGGGACAAGAATGAAAAACTGTTTTTT. The encoded protein is CASSRDKNEKLFF. The chain joins TRBV6-1 to TRBJ1-4, with TRBD1 as a possible D gene (6 bases). Germline lookup yields CDR1 MNHNS and CDR2 SASEGT. The CDR3 consists of 13 residues. The germline V and J ends were trimmed by 6 bases and 5 bases, with 10 bases remaining between them.

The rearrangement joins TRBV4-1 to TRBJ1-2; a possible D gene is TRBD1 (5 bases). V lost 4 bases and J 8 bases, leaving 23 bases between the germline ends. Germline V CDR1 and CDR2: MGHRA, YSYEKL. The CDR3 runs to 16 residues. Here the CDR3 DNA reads TGCGCCAGCAGCCTTCGACAGCTGGAGCGTGGAGGGGGCTACACCTTC. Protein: CASSLRQLERGGGYTF.

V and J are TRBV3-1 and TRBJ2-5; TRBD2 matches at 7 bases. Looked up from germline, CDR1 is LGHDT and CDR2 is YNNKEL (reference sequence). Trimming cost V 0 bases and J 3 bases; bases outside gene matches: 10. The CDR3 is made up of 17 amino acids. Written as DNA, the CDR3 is TGTGCCAGCAGCCAAGACGCAAGATTTGCGGGAGAAGAGACCCAGTACTTC. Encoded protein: CASSQDARFAGEETQYF.

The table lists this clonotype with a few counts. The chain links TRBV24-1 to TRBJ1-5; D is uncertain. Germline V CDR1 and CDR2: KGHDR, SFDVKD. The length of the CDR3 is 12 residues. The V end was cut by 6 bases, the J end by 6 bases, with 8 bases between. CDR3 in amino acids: CATSTGSQPQHF. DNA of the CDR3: TGTGCCACCAGTACGGGAAGTCAGCCCCAGCATTTT.

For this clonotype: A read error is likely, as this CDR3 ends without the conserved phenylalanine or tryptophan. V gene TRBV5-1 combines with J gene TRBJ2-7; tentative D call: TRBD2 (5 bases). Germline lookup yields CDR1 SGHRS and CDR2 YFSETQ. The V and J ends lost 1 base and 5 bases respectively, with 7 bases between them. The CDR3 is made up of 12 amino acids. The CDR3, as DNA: TGCGCCAGCAGCTTGTACGGGGACGAGCAGTACCTC. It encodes CASSLYGDEQYL.

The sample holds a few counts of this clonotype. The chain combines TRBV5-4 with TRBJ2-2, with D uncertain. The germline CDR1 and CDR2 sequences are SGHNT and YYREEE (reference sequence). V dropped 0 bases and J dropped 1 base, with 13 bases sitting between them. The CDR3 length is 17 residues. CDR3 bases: TGTGCCAGCAGCTTGGTGATGGGGTCTCTGAACACCGGGGAGCTGTTTTTT. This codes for CASSLVMGSLNTGELFF.

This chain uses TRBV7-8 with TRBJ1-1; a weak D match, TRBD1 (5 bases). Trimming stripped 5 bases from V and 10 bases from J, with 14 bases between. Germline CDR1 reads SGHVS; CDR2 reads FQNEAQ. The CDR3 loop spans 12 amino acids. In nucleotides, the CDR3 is TGTGCCAGCAGCCGGGGGGGTGATAGAGCTTTCTTT. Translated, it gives CASSRGGDRAFF.

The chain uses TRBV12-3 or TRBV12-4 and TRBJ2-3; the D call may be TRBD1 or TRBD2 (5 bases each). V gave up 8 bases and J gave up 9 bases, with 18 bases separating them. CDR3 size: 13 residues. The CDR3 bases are TGTGCCAGCCTCTCCCCCGGGGCCAGAACGCAGTATTTT. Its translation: CASLSPGARTQYF.

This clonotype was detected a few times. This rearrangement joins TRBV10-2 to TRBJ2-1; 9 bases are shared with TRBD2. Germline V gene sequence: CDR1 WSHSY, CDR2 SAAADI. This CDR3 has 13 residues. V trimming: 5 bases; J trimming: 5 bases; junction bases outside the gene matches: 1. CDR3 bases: TGCGCCAGCAGTCCTAGCGGGGACAATGAGCAGTTCTTC. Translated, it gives CASSPSGDNEQFF.

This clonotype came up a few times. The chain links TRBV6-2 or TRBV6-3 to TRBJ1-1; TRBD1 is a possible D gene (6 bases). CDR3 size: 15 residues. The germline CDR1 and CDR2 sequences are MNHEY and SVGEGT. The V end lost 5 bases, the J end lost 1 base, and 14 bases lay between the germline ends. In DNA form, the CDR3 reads TGTGCCAGCAGTCTACAGGGTCCGGCGAACACTGAAGCTTTCTTT. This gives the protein CASSLQGPANTEAFF.